The rows below give T cell receptor beta chains drawn from one sample of a study of T cells in narcolepsy. The method was immunoSEQ multiplex PCR; TCRdb's version includes in-frame clones alone and lacks a portion of them. Among 20,000 to 25,000 clones listed, around 80% were seen once. Sequenced sample: memory (CD45RA-) CD4+ T cells from blood. Receptor source: a human donor in good health. Each CDR3 is given with its conserved first and last residue. The D gene is left open where the match is weak. A row's size may be missing; if present it is once, few, many or a size class.

CDR3nt: TGTGCCAGCAGCCAGAAATCTGGGGACTTCTACGAGCAGTACTTC
CDR3aa: CASSQKSGDFYEQYF
v_gene: TRBV14
j_gene: TRBJ2-7
abundance: .
d_gene: .

CDR3nt: TGTGCCAGCAGAAAGGGTGAGGAGCAGTACTTC
CDR3aa: CASRKGEEQYF
v_gene: TRBV6-5
j_gene: TRBJ2-7
abundance: .
d_gene: .

CDR3nt: TGTGCCAGCAGTCAATCCCCAGGAGCCACAGATACGCAGTATTTT
CDR3aa: CASSQSPGATDTQYF
v_gene: TRBV27
j_gene: TRBJ2-3
abundance: .
d_gene: .

CDR3nt: TGTGCCAGCAGCCATCAAAGGGTGAGAGAGCAGTTCTTC
CDR3aa: CASSHQRVREQFF
v_gene: TRBV4-2
j_gene: TRBJ2-1
abundance: once
d_gene: .

CDR3nt: TGTGCCAGCAGCCGAGGACAGGGGTTAGGAGATACGCAGTATTTT
CDR3aa: CASSRGQGLGDTQYF
v_gene: TRBV5-6
j_gene: TRBJ2-3
abundance: .
d_gene: TRBD1

CDR3nt: TGCGCCAGCAGCCAAGATGAATGGGTGGGTCTTGGAAAACTGTTTTTT
CDR3aa: CASSQDEWVGLGKLFF
v_gene: TRBV4-3
j_gene: TRBJ1-4
abundance: once
d_gene: .

CDR3nt: TGTGCCAGCAGTTTACCCCGCTCCGGGAACACTGAAGCTTTCTTT
CDR3aa: CASSLPRSGNTEAFF
v_gene: TRBV27
j_gene: TRBJ1-1
abundance: .
d_gene: .

CDR3nt: TGTGCCAGTAGCCAACAGGGTGCCGGGGAGCTGTTTTTT
CDR3aa: CASSQQGAGELFF
v_gene: TRBV19
j_gene: TRBJ2-2
abundance: .
d_gene: .

CDR3nt: TGTGCCAGCAGCGAGCGGGATGAGCAGTTCTTC
CDR3aa: CASSERDEQFF
v_gene: TRBV11-3
j_gene: TRBJ2-1
abundance: .
d_gene: .

CDR3nt: TGCGCCAGCAGCTTGGACGGGGGGAACAGGGACGAGCAGTACTTC
CDR3aa: CASSLDGGNRDEQYF
v_gene: TRBV5-1
j_gene: TRBJ2-7
abundance: .
d_gene: .

CDR3nt: TGTGCCAGCAGCTTCGGGTCCGGGGAGCTGTTTTTT
CDR3aa: CASSFGSGELFF
v_gene: TRBV7-6
j_gene: TRBJ2-2
abundance: once
d_gene: .

CDR3nt: TGTGCCAGCAGCTTAGTTCCGAGGGTTAACACTGAAGCTTTCTTT
CDR3aa: CASSLVPRVNTEAFF
v_gene: TRBV7-2
j_gene: TRBJ1-1
abundance: .
d_gene: .

CDR3nt: TGTGCCAGCAGCCGACAGTTAAACACCATATATTTT
CDR3aa: CASSRQLNTIYF
v_gene: TRBV28
j_gene: TRBJ1-3
abundance: .
d_gene: .

CDR3nt: TGCGCCAGCAGCCAAGTTGTGGGGGTTTGGGAGACCCAGTACTTC
CDR3aa: CASSQVVGVWETQYF
v_gene: TRBV4-1
j_gene: TRBJ2-5
abundance: .
d_gene: .

CDR3nt: TGTGCCAGCAGCTTATTAGTAGGGGAATATGGCTACACCTTC
CDR3aa: CASSLLVGEYGYTF
v_gene: TRBV7-2
j_gene: TRBJ1-2
abundance: .
d_gene: .

CDR3nt: TGTGCCAGCAGTTTAAAGGGAAGCAATCAGCCCCAGCATTTT
CDR3aa: CASSLKGSNQPQHF
v_gene: TRBV27
j_gene: TRBJ1-5
abundance: .
d_gene: .

CDR3nt: TGTGCCAGCAGCTTCGGTCAACAGGAAGGCTATGGCTACACCTTC
CDR3aa: CASSFGQQEGYGYTF
v_gene: TRBV5-6
j_gene: TRBJ1-2
abundance: .
d_gene: .

CDR3nt: TGCGCCAGCAGCCCCACGGGACAGGGGTCCCCCAATGAAAAACTGTTTTTT
CDR3aa: CASSPTGQGSPNEKLFF
v_gene: TRBV4-1
j_gene: TRBJ1-4
abundance: .
d_gene: TRBD1

CDR3nt: TGTGCCAGCAGCCTGGCTCAGGGGGCGGGCGGCTACACCTTC
CDR3aa: CASSLAQGAGGYTF
v_gene: TRBV5-4
j_gene: TRBJ1-2
abundance: .
d_gene: TRBD1

CDR3nt: TGTGCCACCAGCAGAGACCAGACAGGGAATGAAAAACTGTTTTTT
CDR3aa: CATSRDQTGNEKLFF
v_gene: TRBV15
j_gene: TRBJ1-4
abundance: .
d_gene: TRBD1

CDR3nt: TGTGCCAGCAGCTTAGAACAGAACTCACCCCTCCACTTT
CDR3aa: CASSLEQNSPLHF
v_gene: TRBV7-2
j_gene: TRBJ1-6
abundance: .
d_gene: .

CDR3nt: TGTGCCAGCGGTACCGGACGGGGGGTTCGAGAGACCCAGTACTTC
CDR3aa: CASGTGRGVRETQYF
v_gene: TRBV7-7
j_gene: TRBJ2-5
abundance: .
d_gene: TRBD2

CDR3nt: TGTGCCAGCAGTGAAAGGGGGCTGGCAGAGACCCAGTACTTC
CDR3aa: CASSERGLAETQYF
v_gene: TRBV2
j_gene: TRBJ2-5
abundance: .
d_gene: TRBD1

CDR3nt: TGTGCTAGCAGCTTGGGACCTACCTTTGAGCAGTACTTC
CDR3aa: CASSLGPTFEQYF
v_gene: TRBV7-7
j_gene: TRBJ2-7
abundance: .
d_gene: .

CDR3nt: TGTGCCAGTAATCGACAGCAATCCAATGAGCAGTTCTTC
CDR3aa: CASNRQQSNEQFF
v_gene: TRBV19
j_gene: TRBJ2-1
abundance: .
d_gene: .

CDR3nt: TGTGCCCCCAGTAGGACAACGGAGACCCAGTACTTC
CDR3aa: CAPSRTTETQYF
v_gene: TRBV2
j_gene: TRBJ2-5
abundance: few
d_gene: .

CDR3nt: TGTGCCAGCAGTGGGAGGAACACTGAAGCTTTCTTT
CDR3aa: CASSGRNTEAFF
v_gene: TRBV6-5
j_gene: TRBJ1-1
abundance: .
d_gene: .

CDR3nt: TGTGCCAGCAGTTTTGGGGGAAGCAATCAGCCCCAGCATTTT
CDR3aa: CASSFGGSNQPQHF
v_gene: TRBV27
j_gene: TRBJ1-5
abundance: .
d_gene: .

CDR3nt: TGTGCCACCAGCAATGACTTGAGCTCCTACAATGAGCAGTTCTTC
CDR3aa: CATSNDLSSYNEQFF
v_gene: TRBV15
j_gene: TRBJ2-1
abundance: .
d_gene: .

CDR3nt: TGCGCCAGCAGCCTCGACAGCTTTGAAGCTTTCTTT
CDR3aa: CASSLDSFEAFF
v_gene: TRBV5-1
j_gene: TRBJ1-1
abundance: .
d_gene: .

CDR3nt: TGTGCCACCACGGACGGCTACGAGCAGTACTTC
CDR3aa: CATTDGYEQYF
v_gene: TRBV6-5
j_gene: TRBJ2-7
abundance: .
d_gene: .

CDR3nt: TGCGCCAGCAGCACCGGGACAGGGGATCAGCCCCAGCATTTT
CDR3aa: CASSTGTGDQPQHF
v_gene: TRBV5-1
j_gene: TRBJ1-5
abundance: .
d_gene: TRBD1

CDR3nt: TGTGCCATCAGTGAAAGGCGGGCAGGGGGCGGTGCAACTAATGAAAAACTGTTTTTT
CDR3aa: CAISERRAGGGATNEKLFF
v_gene: TRBV10-3
j_gene: TRBJ1-4
abundance: few
d_gene: TRBD1

CDR3nt: TGCAGCGTGAGGGGGTCGGATGGCTACACCTTC
CDR3aa: CSVRGSDGYTF
v_gene: TRBV29-1
j_gene: TRBJ1-2
abundance: once
d_gene: .

CDR3nt: TGTGCCAGCAGCTTATCCCCCTCTGGCGCTGAAGCTTTCTTT
CDR3aa: CASSLSPSGAEAFF
v_gene: TRBV7-3
j_gene: TRBJ1-1
abundance: medium-sized
d_gene: .

CDR3nt: TGTGCCAGCACCCCAAGGGGGACACTGACCGAAAAACTGTTTTTT
CDR3aa: CASTPRGTLTEKLFF
v_gene: TRBV2
j_gene: TRBJ1-4
abundance: few
d_gene: .

CDR3nt: TGTGCCAGCAGCTTGTCCGATCGGAACACTGAAGCTTTCTTT
CDR3aa: CASSLSDRNTEAFF
v_gene: TRBV5-6
j_gene: TRBJ1-1
abundance: .
d_gene: .

CDR3nt: TGTGCCAGCTCACTAGCTGGGGAGACCCAGTACTTC
CDR3aa: CASSLAGETQYF
v_gene: TRBV18
j_gene: TRBJ2-5
abundance: few
d_gene: .

CDR3nt: TGTGCCAGCAGCTTAAAGGCCCCCGGGACAGGGGATGGCTACACCTTC
CDR3aa: CASSLKAPGTGDGYTF
v_gene: TRBV7-9
j_gene: TRBJ1-2
abundance: .
d_gene: TRBD1

CDR3nt: TGCGCCAGCAGCTTGGAACCCGGGGGCCCAGATACGCAGTATTTT
CDR3aa: CASSLEPGGPDTQYF
v_gene: TRBV5-1
j_gene: TRBJ2-3
abundance: .
d_gene: .

CDR3nt: TGCGCCAGCAGCTTGACCTCCTACGAGCAGTACTTC
CDR3aa: CASSLTSYEQYF
v_gene: TRBV5-1
j_gene: TRBJ2-7
abundance: .
d_gene: .

CDR3nt: TGTGCCAGTAGAAGGGACAGGAGCTCCTACAATGAGCAGTTCTTC
CDR3aa: CASRRDRSSYNEQFF
v_gene: TRBV19
j_gene: TRBJ2-1
abundance: .
d_gene: TRBD1

CDR3nt: TGTGCCAGCAGCGTTTTGGGGACAGCGAAAAACATTCAGTACTTC
CDR3aa: CASSVLGTAKNIQYF
v_gene: TRBV5-6
j_gene: TRBJ2-4
abundance: .
d_gene: TRBD1

CDR3nt: TGTGCCAGCAGCCTTACAGGGGGCTACGAGCAGTACTTC
CDR3aa: CASSLTGGYEQYF
v_gene: TRBV5-4
j_gene: TRBJ2-7
abundance: once
d_gene: TRBD1

CDR3nt: TGTGCCAGCAGCGCGGGGGGGAGCTACGAGCAGTACTTC
CDR3aa: CASSAGGSYEQYF
v_gene: TRBV7-9
j_gene: TRBJ2-7
abundance: .
d_gene: TRBD2

CDR3nt: TGTGCCACCCTTCTGGCTAGCGGCACAGATACGCAGTATTTT
CDR3aa: CATLLASGTDTQYF
v_gene: TRBV6-1
j_gene: TRBJ2-3
abundance: once
d_gene: .

CDR3nt: TGTGCCAGCAGCTCCGTCGGGGATACGCAGTATTTT
CDR3aa: CASSSVGDTQYF
v_gene: TRBV6-6
j_gene: TRBJ2-3
abundance: .
d_gene: .

CDR3nt: TGCAGCGTTACCGGACTAGCGGGGGGGAAGGAGACCCAGTACTTC
CDR3aa: CSVTGLAGGKETQYF
v_gene: TRBV29-1
j_gene: TRBJ2-5
abundance: .
d_gene: TRBD2

CDR3nt: TGCAGCGCCCGAGGGGCGGGGGTGACCGGGGAGCTGTTTTTT
CDR3aa: CSARGAGVTGELFF
v_gene: TRBV29-1
j_gene: TRBJ2-2
abundance: .
d_gene: TRBD2

CDR3nt: TGTGCCAGCAGCTCGGTTTTTCAGTTTATCACTAGCACAGATACGCAGTATTTT
CDR3aa: CASSSVFQFITSTDTQYF
v_gene: TRBV11-2
j_gene: TRBJ2-3
abundance: few
d_gene: .

CDR3nt: TGTGCCAGCAGCTTAACACACTCCAATTCACCCCTCCACTTT
CDR3aa: CASSLTHSNSPLHF
v_gene: TRBV7-3
j_gene: TRBJ1-6
abundance: few
d_gene: .

CDR3nt: TGTGCCAGCAGTCCACTAGCGGGGAAGTTCACAGATACGCAGTATTTT
CDR3aa: CASSPLAGKFTDTQYF
v_gene: TRBV25-1
j_gene: TRBJ2-3
abundance: .
d_gene: TRBD2

CDR3nt: TGCGCCAGCAGCGGGGGGGAGTCTGGTCAGCCCCAGCATTTT
CDR3aa: CASSGGESGQPQHF
v_gene: TRBV5-1
j_gene: TRBJ1-5
abundance: few
d_gene: .

CDR3nt: TGTGCCAGCAGCCCAAGCACAGGGGCTTGGTTCTTC
CDR3aa: CASSPSTGAWFF
v_gene: TRBV7-3
j_gene: TRBJ2-1
abundance: .
d_gene: TRBD1

CDR3nt: TGCGCCAGCCGGGACAGGGATAATTCACCCCTCCACTTT
CDR3aa: CASRDRDNSPLHF
v_gene: TRBV4-1
j_gene: TRBJ1-6
abundance: .
d_gene: TRBD1

CDR3nt: TGTGCCAGCAGCTTAGTTGTTCGCAGGGGCAATCAGCCCCAGCATTTT
CDR3aa: CASSLVVRRGNQPQHF
v_gene: TRBV7-9
j_gene: TRBJ1-5
abundance: .
d_gene: .

CDR3nt: TGTGCTAGTGGTTTCCGGGACTTATTCTCTGGGGCCAACGTCCTGACTTTC
CDR3aa: CASGFRDLFSGANVLTF
v_gene: TRBV12-5
j_gene: TRBJ2-6
abundance: .
d_gene: .